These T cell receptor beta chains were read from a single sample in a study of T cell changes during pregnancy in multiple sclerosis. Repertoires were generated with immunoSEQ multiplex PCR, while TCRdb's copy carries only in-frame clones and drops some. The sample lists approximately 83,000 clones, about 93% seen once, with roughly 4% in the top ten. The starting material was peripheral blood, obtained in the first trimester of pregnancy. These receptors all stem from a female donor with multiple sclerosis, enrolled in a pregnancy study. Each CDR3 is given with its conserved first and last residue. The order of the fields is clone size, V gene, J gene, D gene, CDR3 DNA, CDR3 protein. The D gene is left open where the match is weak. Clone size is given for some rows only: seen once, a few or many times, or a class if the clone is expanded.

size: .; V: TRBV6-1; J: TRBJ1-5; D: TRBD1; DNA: TGTGCCAGCAGTGACGCCAAGACAGGGTATTTGCGGCCCCAGCATTTT; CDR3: CASSDAKTGYLRPQHF
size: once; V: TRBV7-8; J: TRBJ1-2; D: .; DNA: TGTGCCAGCAGCTCCACGCCCGGCACAGGTTTGGACTATGGCTACACCTTC; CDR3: CASSSTPGTGLDYGYTF
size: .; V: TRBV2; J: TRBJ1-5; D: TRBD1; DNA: TGTGCCAGCAGTCACGACAGGGGCCTACCTAGTAGTCAGCCCCAGCATTTT; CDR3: CASSHDRGLPSSQPQHF
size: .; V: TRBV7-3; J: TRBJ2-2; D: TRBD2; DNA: TGTGCCAGCAGCTTAAACCCCGCGGGACTAGCGGTGAACACCGGGGAGCTGTTTTTT; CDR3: CASSLNPAGLAVNTGELFF
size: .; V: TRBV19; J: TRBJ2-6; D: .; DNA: TGTGCCAGTAGCATCAGTCCTGGGGCCAACGTCCTGACTTTC; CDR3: CASSISPGANVLTF
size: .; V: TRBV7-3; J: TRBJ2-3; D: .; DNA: TGTGCCAGCAGCTTAATAGGCGGCGACACAGATACGCAGTATTTT; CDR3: CASSLIGGDTDTQYF
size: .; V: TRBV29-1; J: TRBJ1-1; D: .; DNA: TGCAGCGCCACGGGGGGCAAGGCTTTCTTT; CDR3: CSATGGKAFF
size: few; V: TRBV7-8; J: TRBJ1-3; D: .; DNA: TGTGCCAGCAGCTCGAGGGGGTCTGGAAACACCATATATTTT; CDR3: CASSSRGSGNTIYF
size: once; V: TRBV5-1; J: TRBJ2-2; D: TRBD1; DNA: TGCGCCAGCAGCAACCTGACAGGGTACACCGGGGAGCTGTTTTTT; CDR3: CASSNLTGYTGELFF
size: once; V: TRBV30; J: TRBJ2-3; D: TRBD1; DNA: TGTGCCTGGAGTGTCTTGAACAGGGGAGATACGCAGTATTTT; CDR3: CAWSVLNRGDTQYF
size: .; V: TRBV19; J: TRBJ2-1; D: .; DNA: TGTGCCAGTAGTATAGGGGGCAGGGTACATAACAATGAGCAGTTCTTC; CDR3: CASSIGGRVHNNEQFF
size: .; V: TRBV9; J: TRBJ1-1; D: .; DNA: TGTGCCAGCAGCGTAGGGGGGGACACTGAAGCTTTCTTT; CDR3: CASSVGGDTEAFF
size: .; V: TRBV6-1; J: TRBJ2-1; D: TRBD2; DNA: TGTGCCAGCAGTGAAGTTGTGACTAGCGGGGGTGAGCAGTTCTTC; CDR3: CASSEVVTSGGEQFF
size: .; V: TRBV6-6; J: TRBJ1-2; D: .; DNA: TGTGCCAGCAACCCAGGGCGCGATGGCTACACCTTC; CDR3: CASNPGRDGYTF
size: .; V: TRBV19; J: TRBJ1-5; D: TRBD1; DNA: TGTGCCAGTAGTTCGTGGACAGGGGGAAAAAACAATCAGCCCCAGCATTTT; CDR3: CASSSWTGGKNNQPQHF
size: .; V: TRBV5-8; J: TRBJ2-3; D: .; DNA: TGTGCCAGCAGCCTACAGCCAGGGAGCACAGATACGCAGTATTTT; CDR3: CASSLQPGSTDTQYF
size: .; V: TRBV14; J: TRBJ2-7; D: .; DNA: TGTGCCAGCAGCCAAGAGGCCAGTTACGAGCAGTACTTC; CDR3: CASSQEASYEQYF
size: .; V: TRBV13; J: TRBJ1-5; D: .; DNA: TGTGCCAGCACAAGGGGTAGCAATCAGCCCCAGCATTTT; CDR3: CASTRGSNQPQHF
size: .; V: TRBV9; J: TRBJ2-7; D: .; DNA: TGTGCCAGCAGCGTAAGTCCCAGCTACGAGCAGTACTTC; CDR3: CASSVSPSYEQYF
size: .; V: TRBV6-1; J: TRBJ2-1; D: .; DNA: TGTGCCAGCAGCCAAAGGGGCCGTTACAATGAGCAGTTCTTC; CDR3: CASSQRGRYNEQFF
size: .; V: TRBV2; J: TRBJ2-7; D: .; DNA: TGTGCCAGCAGTGAGTCGGCCTACGAGCAGTACTTC; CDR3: CASSESAYEQYF
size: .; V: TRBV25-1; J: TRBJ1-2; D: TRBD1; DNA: TGTGCCAGCAGCCCTCAAGGGGGCAGGGGGCTTAATGGCTACACCTTC; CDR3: CASSPQGGRGLNGYTF
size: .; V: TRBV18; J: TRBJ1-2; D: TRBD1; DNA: TGTGCCAGCTCACTCACTACCGGGACAGACCCCTATGGCTACACCTTC; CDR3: CASSLTTGTDPYGYTF
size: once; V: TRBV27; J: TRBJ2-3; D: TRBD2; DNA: TGTGCCAGCAGTTTACAAGCGGGGGGACTAACAGATACGCAGTATTTT; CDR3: CASSLQAGGLTDTQYF
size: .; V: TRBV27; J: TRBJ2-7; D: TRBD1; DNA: TGTGCCAGCAGTTTGGGGACAGGGTCGTACGAGCAGTACTTC; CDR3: CASSLGTGSYEQYF
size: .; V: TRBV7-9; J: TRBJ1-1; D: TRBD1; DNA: TGTGCCAGCAGCAAAAGGGGGCGTACTGAAGCTTTCTTT; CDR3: CASSKRGRTEAFF
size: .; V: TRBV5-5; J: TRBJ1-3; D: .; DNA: TGTGCCAGCAGCCTTACACCTGGCAACTCTGGAAACACCATATATTTT; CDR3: CASSLTPGNSGNTIYF
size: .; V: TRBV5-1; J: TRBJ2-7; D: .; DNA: TGCGCCAGCAGCTCCTCCCCAGGCTTCGCTTCCTACGAGCAGTACTTC; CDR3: CASSSSPGFASYEQYF